These T cell receptor beta chains were read from a single sample in a study of blood T cell repertoires in COVID-19. TCRdb's table, derived via immunoSEQ multiplex PCR, lists solely in-frame clones and lacks some. This table has a few hundred thousand clones, under 90% appearing once. The sequenced material came from peripheral blood. Receptor source: a man aged 45-65 years with acute or convalescent COVID-19. CDR3s include the opening cysteine and the closing phenylalanine or tryptophan. Each record gives: J gene, clone size, D gene, CDR3 length, V gene, CDR3 DNA, CDR3 protein. A D gene is named only where the DNA matches it firmly. Only part of the rows carry a size: once, few, many, or a class if the clone is expanded.

J: TRBJ1-2
size: .
D: TRBD1
length: 14
V: TRBV25-1
DNA: TGTGCCAGCAGTGTAATGGACAGGGTGGGCGGCTACACCTTC
CDR3: CASSVMDRVGGYTF

J: TRBJ1-3
size: .
D: TRBD1
length: 15
V: TRBV5-4
DNA: TGTGCCAGCAGCGCCTTCCAGGGGGCTGGAAACACCATATATTTT
CDR3: CASSAFQGAGNTIYF

J: TRBJ2-2
size: .
D: TRBD1
length: 16
V: TRBV6-5
DNA: TGTGCCAGCAGTTCGGGCCCGGGACAGGTAACCGGGGAGCTGTTTTTT
CDR3: CASSSGPGQVTGELFF

J: TRBJ2-7
size: few
D: TRBD1
length: 16
V: TRBV4-1
DNA: TGCGCCAGCAGCCAAAACGCTGACAGGGGCCAGTACGAGCAGTACTTC
CDR3: CASSQNADRGQYEQYF

J: TRBJ1-2
size: .
D: .
length: 14
V: TRBV6-6
DNA: TGTGCCAGCAGTTACTCTACAGGGCCCTATGGCTACACCTTC
CDR3: CASSYSTGPYGYTF

J: TRBJ1-2
size: .
D: .
length: 13
V: TRBV29-1
DNA: TGCAGCGTTGTCGTGGGGGCCAACTATGGCTACACCTTC
CDR3: CSVVVGANYGYTF

J: TRBJ2-3
size: few
D: .
length: 14
V: TRBV3-1/TRBV3-2
DNA: TGTGCCAGCAGCCAAGCTGTTAGCACAGATACGCAGTATTTT
CDR3: CASSQAVSTDTQYF

J: TRBJ2-1
size: once
D: TRBD2
length: 19
V: TRBV7-8
DNA: TGTGCCAGCAGCCGATTAATTATACCTAGCGGGGGCCTAAACAATGAGCAGTTCTTC
CDR3: CASSRLIIPSGGLNNEQFF

J: TRBJ2-6
size: .
D: .
length: 14
V: TRBV7-9
DNA: TGTGCCAGCAGCTTCCACTCTGGGGCCAACGTCCTGACTTTC
CDR3: CASSFHSGANVLTF

J: TRBJ2-1
size: .
D: TRBD2
length: 16
V: TRBV25-1
DNA: TGTGCCAGCAGTGGATTTAGCGGGGAATCCTACAATGAGCAGTTCTTC
CDR3: CASSGFSGESYNEQFF

J: TRBJ2-5
size: .
D: TRBD2
length: 16
V: TRBV13
DNA: TGTGCCAGCAGTCCCCGACTAGCGGGGGGCCAAGAGACCCAGTACTTC
CDR3: CASSPRLAGGQETQYF